This T cell receptor beta chain was identified during a study of graft-versus-host responses after intestinal transplantation. This clone was seen a few times. Here immunoSEQ multiplex PCR was the method, and the copy in TCRdb shows in-frame clones only, minus some. This sample has 11,000 to 15,000 clones, with about 30% found just once. The CDR3 covers 18 residues. The V call is TRBV12-2, the J call TRBJ2-7; the listed D gene, TRBD1, was not tested against the DNA. TRBV12-2 is a pseudogene segment. The origin of this receptor is a human patient who received an intestinal transplant. The sequences come from alloreactive CD4+ T cells from a mixed lymphocyte reaction culture, collected before intestinal transplant. Subset in this sample: CFSE-low proliferating T cells sorted from approximately six-day pre-transplant mixed lymphocyte reaction (GvH or HvG direction). This CDR3 reads CARRLGTPDFTPKYEQYF. The CDR3 DNA reads TGTGCAAGGCGCTTGGGGACACCCGATTTTACCCCAAAGTACGAGCAGTACTTC.